This note documents a single T cell receptor (beta chain) sequence. Germline values: CDR1 KGHSH, CDR2 LQKENI. With 9 bases removed from V and 5 bases from J, the gap between germline ends came to 13 bases. The CDR3 runs to 12 residues. Time point noted: newly diagnosed GD, antithyroid drugs for less than 3 months. There was RNA extracted from PBMCs, and the TCR library was made from it. According to the study, TCR beta libraries were built with iRepertoire HTBI primers and CDR3-region Arm-PCR. TCRdb processed the multiplex PCR reads anew with MiXCR; each CDR3 protein has one entry. Counted here are about 470,000 distinct CDR3 sequences, more than 12% occurring once; the ten biggest clones make up approximately 15%. The record originates from a study of regulatory T cells in long-lasting Graves disease. This sample also appeared in a second study, on T cells in Graves' hyperthyroidism and ophthalmopathy.

This chain connects TRBV18 to TRBJ1-1, with a tentative D call TRBD1 (5 bases). The source was peripheral blood mononuclear cells (PBMCs), collected at new diagnosis, from a patient treated with antithyroid drugs. The TCR sequence derives from a woman in her twenties or thirties with Graves disease. In DNA form, the CDR3 reads TGTGCCAGTCACGGTTCAGGGACTGAAGCTTTCTTT. Residues: CASHGSGTEAFF.